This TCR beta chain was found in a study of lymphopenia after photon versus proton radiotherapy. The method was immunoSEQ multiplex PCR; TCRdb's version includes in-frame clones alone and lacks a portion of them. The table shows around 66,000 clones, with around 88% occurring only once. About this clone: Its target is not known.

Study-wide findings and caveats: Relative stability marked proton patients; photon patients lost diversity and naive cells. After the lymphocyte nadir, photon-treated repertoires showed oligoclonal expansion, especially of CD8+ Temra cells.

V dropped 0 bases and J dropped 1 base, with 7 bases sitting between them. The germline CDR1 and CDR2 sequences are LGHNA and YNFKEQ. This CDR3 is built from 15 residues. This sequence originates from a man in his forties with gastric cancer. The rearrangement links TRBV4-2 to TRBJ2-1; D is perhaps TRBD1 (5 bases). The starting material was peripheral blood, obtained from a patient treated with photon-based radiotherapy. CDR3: CASSQDKGSYNEQFF. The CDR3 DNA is TGTGCCAGCAGCCAAGATAAGGGGTCCTACAATGAGCAGTTCTTC.